This T cell receptor beta chain was sequenced in a study of early T cells in non-severe SARS-CoV-2 infection. The wider study: Sequenced bulk RNA came from whole blood that was unsorted, and chains were unpaired.

This clonotype has just a few counts. The antigen is unknown. The library protocol tagged individual cDNA molecules with unique molecular identifiers. TCRdb ran MiXCR on the 5' RACE reads and lists one entry per CDR3 protein. The table lists 50,000 to 60,000 distinct CDR3 sequences, about 6.4% of them singletons. General observations from the study: VDJdb matching, biased toward anti-spike CD8 responses, missed private and CD4 specificities.

The V end was cut by 3 bases, the J end by 4 bases, with 10 bases between. The CDR3 spans 14 residues. The receptor was isolated from an adult who was a healthcare worker with PCR-confirmed SARS-CoV-2 infection or an uninfected control (not recorded which). The rearrangement links TRBV12-3 or TRBV12-4 to TRBJ1-5; the D is unclear. Sequencing was performed on whole blood, taken at baseline. CDR3 nucleotide sequence: TGTGCCAGCAGTTTTCTTGGAGGGAATCAGCCCCAGCATTTT. Translation: CASSFLGGNQPQHF.